Each of the 24 T cell receptor beta chains below was sequenced from the same sample in a study of regulatory T cells in long-lasting Graves disease. Arm-PCR of CDR3 regions with iRepertoire HTBI primers generated TCR beta libraries. TCRdb itself ran the multiplex PCR reads through MiXCR, one entry per CDR3 protein. The sample shows about 400,000 distinct CDR3 sequences, approximately 15% of them seen only once. Regarding time point: newly diagnosed GD, antithyroid drugs for less than 3 months. Extracted RNA from PBMCs served as the source of the TCR library. These data are also associated with another study on T cells in Graves' hyperthyroidism and ophthalmopathy.

The material sequenced was peripheral blood mononuclear cells (PBMCs), taken at new diagnosis, from a patient treated with antithyroid drugs. The receptor set was obtained from a middle-aged woman with Graves disease.

Many counts were recorded for this clonotype. V gene TRBV28 combines with J gene TRBJ2-2; 7 bases line up with TRBD2. CDR3 length: 14 amino acids. The germline CDR1 and CDR2 sequences are MDHEN and SYDVKM. J lost 8 bases, V lost 1 base, and 4 bases had no gene match. The CDR3: CASSLFREVGELFF. The CDR3 coding sequence is TGTGCCAGCAGTTTATTTCGGGAGGTAGGGGAGCTGTTTTTT. Full variable domain (rest looked up from reference TRBV28 and TRBJ2-2): DVKVTQSSRYLVKRTGEKVFLECVQDMDHENMFWYRQDPGLGLRLIYFSYDVKMKEKGDIPEGYSVSREKKERFSLILESASTNQTSMYLCASSLFREVGELFFGEGSRLTVL.

This clonotype was detected ten times or more. The chain has TRBV10-3 and TRBJ1-1, with D possibly matching TRBD1 (5 bases). Germline loops: CDR1 ENHRY, CDR2 SYGVKD. The CDR3 spans 15 residues. Trimming stripped 2 bases from V and 4 bases from J, with 14 bases between. Here the CDR3 DNA reads TGTGCCATCAGTGAGCCTGACCTGGGGGGCACTGAAGCTTTCTTT. Its translation is CAISEPDLGGTEAFF.

This clonotype was observed at least ten times. The J gene is TRBJ1-1, the V gene TRBV7-9; D ambiguous. Per germline, CDR1 SEHNR and CDR2 FQNEAQ (reference sequence). Trimming left V 1 base short and J 3 bases short, with 12 bases between. The length of the CDR3 is 15 residues. The CDR3 DNA is TGTGCCAGCAGCTTAGGGATAGACATGGACACTGAAGCTTTCTTT. This translates into CASSLGIDMDTEAFF.

The chain links TRBV20-1 to TRBJ1-6, with 8 bases that match TRBD1. The V segment lost 0 bases and the J segment 11 bases; nucleotides outside the gene matches: 9. Germline loops: CDR1 DFQATT, CDR2 SNEGSKA (reference sequence). The CDR3 loop spans 15 amino acids. For the CDR3, the DNA is TGCAGTGCTAGAGAATTGGCAGGGGGCTATCCACCCCTCCACTTT. Translation gives CSARELAGGYPPLHF.

The CDR3 reads CASSRGLLSRDSWRGYTF. CDR3 in DNA: TGTGCCAGCAGTCGCGGATTGTTGAGTCGGGACTCCTGGCGGGGCTACACCTTC. The rearrangement joins TRBV2 to TRBJ1-2; a weak D match, TRBD1 (5 bases). The CDR3 runs 18 residues. Germline CDR1 reads SNHLY; CDR2 reads FYNNEI. Trimming stripped 5 bases from V and 8 bases from J, with 30 bases between. The variable domain in full, with the rest retrieved from reference TRBV2 and TRBJ1-2, is EPEVTQTPSHQVTQMGQEVILRCVPISNHLYFYWYRQILGQKVEFLVSFYNNEISEKSEIFDDQFSVERPDGSNFTLKIRSTKLEDSAMYFCASSRGLLSRDSWRGYTFGSGTRLTVV.

This clonotype was seen ten or more times. This chain uses TRBV11-3 with TRBJ2-1, with 8 bases matching TRBD2. Germline-derived CDR1 and CDR2 are SGHNT and YENEEA. This CDR3 is built from 16 residues. J gave up 6 bases and V 3 bases, and 10 bases lay outside the gene matches. The CDR3 nucleotides read TGTGCCAGCAGCTTGGAGACGGGAGGGTTATCCAATGAGCAGTTCTTC. This encodes CASSLETGGLSNEQFF.

This clonotype was picked up a small number of times. The chain carries TRBV13 and TRBJ2-4; D gene uncertain. Trimming removed 10 bases at V and 4 bases at J, with 14 bases between. The CDR3 extends over 13 amino acids. From germline, CDR1 is PRHDT and CDR2 FYEKMQ (reference sequence). This chain's CDR3 is CATTKLEKNIQYF. CDR3 DNA: TGTGCCACTACAAAGCTAGAGAAAAACATTCAGTACTTC.

V usage is TRBV15 and J usage is TRBJ2-7, with D unresolved. Germline V CDR1 and CDR2: LNHNV, YYDKDF (reference sequence). The CDR3 length is 14 residues. V shed 0 bases and J shed 2 bases, with 8 bases lying between them. CDR3 loop: CATSREGRTYEQYF. The CDR3 DNA is TGTGCCACCAGCAGAGAGGGAAGAACCTACGAGCAGTACTTC.

This clonotype was found a few times. The chain combines TRBV19 with TRBJ2-3; 7 bases line up with TRBD2. The CDR3 spans 14 residues. Germline V CDR1 and CDR2: LNHDA, SQIVND (reference sequence). The junction had 6 bases not matched to a gene; V was cut back by 4 bases and J by 5 bases. Here the CDR3 reads CASSRRESGDTQYF. The CDR3 DNA is TGTGCCAGTAGTAGGCGGGAGTCAGGAGATACGCAGTATTTT. Variable domain in full (rest from reference TRBV19 and TRBJ2-3): DGGITQSPKYLFRKEGQNVTLSCEQNLNHDAMYWYRQDPGQGLRLIYYSQIVNDFQKGDIAEGYSVSREKKESFPLTVTSAQKNPTAFYLCASSRRESGDTQYFGPGTRLTVL.

This chain joins TRBV9 and TRBJ2-3; no reliable D call. Trimming shortened V by 2 bases and J by 6 bases, and 10 bases separated the two germline ends. CDR3 length: 13 amino acids. Germline loops: CDR1 SGDLS, CDR2 YYNGEE. The CDR3 bases are TGTGCCAGCAGCGTTGAACCTGGCGATACGCAGTATTTT. Protein sequence: CASSVEPGDTQYF.

This clonotype was picked up many times. The gene calls are TRBV2 and TRBJ2-5; D not certain. V was shortened by 3 bases and J by 13 bases, with 12 bases between the two germline ends. The CDR3 totals 11 residues. Germline V gene data show CDR1 as SNHLY and CDR2 as FYNNEI. The CDR3 loop reads CASSDRVPGYF. Written as DNA, the CDR3 is TGTGCCAGCAGTGACCGGGTCCCAGGGTACTTC.

This clonotype showed up just a few times. This rearrangement joins TRBV6-1 to TRBJ1-2, with 7 bases that match TRBD1. Germline loops: CDR1 MNHNS, CDR2 SASEGT. Trimming took 7 bases from V and 0 from J; bases not matched to a gene: 8. CDR3 length: 15 residues. The CDR3 spells CASMKGQTSNYGYTF. The CDR3 DNA sequence: TGTGCCAGCATGAAGGGACAGACTTCTAACTATGGCTACACCTTC.

Notes on this clonotype: With a much larger clone just one base away, this may be a read error. This chain joins TRBV11-1 and TRBJ1-2; the match to TRBD1 covers 10 bases. Germline V gene lookup returns CDR1 SGHAT and CDR2 FQDESV (reference sequence). The CDR3 covers 18 residues. This CDR3 is CVSSLGGDRGEVNYGYTF. The DNA of the CDR3 is TGTGTCAGCAGCTTAGGTGGGGACAGGGGAGAAGTTAACTATGGCTACACCTTC.

This clonotype occurred many times. CDR3 sequence: CASSVQGIYEQYF. In nucleotides, the CDR3 is TGTGCCAGCAGCGTACAGGGTATCTACGAGCAGTACTTC. The chain has TRBV7-2 and TRBJ2-7; the D gene is possibly TRBD1 (6 bases). In germline, CDR1 is SGHTA, CDR2 FQGNSA. Trimming shortened V by 5 bases and J by 3 bases, and 11 bases separated the two germline ends. The CDR3 runs to 13 residues.

This clonotype was counted ten times or more. This CDR3 is CASSLDGQGGYEQYF. The CDR3 DNA sequence: TGTGCCAGCAGCTTAGACGGACAGGGTGGATACGAGCAGTACTTC. This chain connects TRBV7-2 to TRBJ2-7; the match to TRBD1 covers 8 bases. The CDR3 contains 15 residues. CDR1 is SGHTA and CDR2 is FQGNSA in the germline V gene. V shed 1 base, J shed 4 bases, and the junction held 6 bases outside the gene matches.

This clonotype appeared many times. The chain has TRBV18 and TRBJ1-5; D is ambiguous. Germline lookup yields CDR1 KGHSH and CDR2 LQKENI. The CDR3 length is 15 residues. Trimming cost V 6 bases and J 3 bases, with 15 bases left between them. Here the CDR3 reads CASSPTSGSNQPQHF. DNA of the CDR3: TGTGCCAGCTCGCCAACGTCAGGATCCAATCAGCCCCAGCATTTT.

This clonotype was observed at least ten times. V and J are TRBV6-2 or TRBV6-3 and TRBJ2-7; the match to TRBD2 covers 14 bases. The V and J ends lost 5 bases and 2 bases, in that order; junction bases with no gene match: 8. The CDR3 has 17 residues. Germline CDR1 MNHEY, CDR2 SVGEGT. The CDR3 loop reads CASSPGLAGGRTYEQYF. CDR3 DNA sequence: TGTGCCAGCAGTCCAGGACTAGCGGGAGGTCGCACCTACGAGCAGTACTTC.

This clonotype appeared many times. The CDR3 nucleotides read TGTGCCAGCAGTGAAGCGGATGAGCAGTTCTTC. Protein: CASSEADEQFF. The chain couples TRBV2 to TRBJ2-1; no clear D gene. Per germline, CDR1 SNHLY and CDR2 FYNNEI. This CDR3 has 11 residues. Between the trimmed V and J ends, which lost 0 bases and 8 bases, there was a span of 2 bases.

This clonotype has a count of ten or more. Here the CDR3 DNA reads TGTGCCAGCAGATTGACAGGGGGGCGTAATTCACCCCTCCACTTT. Translated: CASRLTGGRNSPLHF. The V gene is TRBV6-2 or TRBV6-3, the J gene TRBJ1-6; 9 bases align to TRBD1. The CDR3 covers 15 residues. J lost 6 bases, V lost 6 bases, and 6 bases had no gene match. CDR1 and CDR2 from the germline V gene are MNHEY and SVGEGT.

Concerning this clonotype: One base away lies a much larger clone, so this may be a sequencing read error. The genes are TRBV11-2 and TRBJ2-1; 8 bases line up with TRBD2. Per the germline V gene, CDR1 is SGHAT and CDR2 is FQNNGV. CDR3 length: 15 residues. The CDR3 nucleotides are TGTACCAGCCGACGCCCCGGGGTCTATAGCGGGGCGCTCTTCTTC. Encoded protein: CTSRRPGVYSGALFF.

In regard to this clonotype: A read error may explain this, as a much larger clone is one base away. This chain links TRBV6-1 with TRBJ2-4, with 13 nucleotides matching TRBD2. The germline CDR1 and CDR2 sequences are MNHNS and SASEGT. V shed 5 bases, J shed 0 bases, and the junction held 4 bases outside the gene matches. This CDR3 has 17 amino acids. For the CDR3, the DNA is TGTGCCAGCAGTAAGGGACTAGCGGGACTAGCCAAAAACATTCAGTACTTC. This codes for CASSKGLAGLAKNIQYF.

This clonotype occurred a few times. V usage is TRBV28 and J usage is TRBJ2-5; TRBD2 might be the D (6 bases). The germline V gene has CDR1 MDHEN and CDR2 SYDVKM. V was trimmed by 3 bases and J by 4 bases, leaving 12 bases between them. The CDR3 has 14 residues. The CDR3 region is CASSFGLARETQYF. The CDR3 nucleotides read TGTGCCAGCAGTTTCGGCCTAGCGCGAGAGACCCAGTACTTC.

J is TRBJ2-1 and V is TRBV9; 8 nucleotides match TRBD2. The V gene's germline CDR1 is SGDLS and CDR2 YYNGEE. V dropped 0 bases and J dropped 2; count of bases not matched to a gene: 7. The CDR3 length is 17 residues. CDR3: CASSVVALAEPYNEQFF. As DNA, the CDR3 is TGTGCCAGCAGCGTAGTCGCACTAGCGGAACCCTACAATGAGCAGTTCTTC.

This clonotype was observed many times. V and J are TRBV2 and TRBJ2-7, with TRBD1 identical over 12 bases. The length of the CDR3 is 16 residues. The junction had 7 bases not matched to a gene; V was cut back by 3 bases and J by 4 bases. Germline V gene data show CDR1 as SNHLY and CDR2 as FYNNEI. The CDR3 region has the DNA TGTGCCAGCAGTGAGGGCCCGGGACAGGGGGCTTACGAGCAGTACTTC. Its translation is CASSEGPGQGAYEQYF.